The 18 T cell receptor beta chains reported below all come from one sample, sequenced in a study of blood T cell repertoires in COVID-19. Here immunoSEQ multiplex PCR was the method, and the copy in TCRdb shows in-frame clones only, minus some. This table holds 260,000 or so clones, around four fifths found once. Sequenced material: PBMCs or T cells enriched from blood (not recorded which). These receptor sequences come from a woman aged 40 to 55 who had been exposed to COVID-19.

The rearrangement uses TRBV19 and TRBJ2-2; D might be TRBD1 (5 bases). CDR1 LNHDA and CDR2 SQIVND come from the germline V gene (reference sequence). This CDR3 comprises 16 residues. Trimming stripped 5 bases from V and 2 bases from J, with 15 bases between. The CDR3 nucleotides read TGTGCCAGTAGTTCAAGGACATCCCAAAACACCGGGGAGCTGTTTTTT. Encoded protein: CASSSRTSQNTGELFF. The full variable domain, in which reference TRBV19 and TRBJ2-2 provide the parts outside the CDR3, is DGGITQSPKYLFRKEGQNVTLSCEQNLNHDAMYWYRQDPGQGLRLIYYSQIVNDFQKGDIAEGYSVSREKKESFPLTVTSAQKNPTAFYLCASSSRTSQNTGELFFGEGSRLTVL.

The chain carries TRBV9 and TRBJ2-3, with 8 bases lining up with TRBD2. V lost 4 bases to trimming and J lost 5 bases; unmatched junction nucleotides: 9. Germline V gene sequence: CDR1 SGDLS, CDR2 YYNGEE. This CDR3 contains 15 residues. DNA of the CDR3: TGTGCCAGCAGCCCGCGGGGGGCTGGGGTAGATACGCAGTATTTT. As protein: CASSPRGAGVDTQYF.

The J gene is TRBJ2-5, the V gene TRBV9; TRBD2 matches at 11 bases. The junction had 11 bases not matched to a gene; V was cut back by 5 bases and J by 5 bases. This CDR3 is 16 amino acids long. Germline CDR1 reads SGDLS; CDR2 reads YYNGEE. This chain's CDR3 is CASSFSGGAAWETQYF. CDR3 sequence (DNA): TGTGCCAGCAGTTTTAGCGGGGGGGCCGCATGGGAGACCCAGTACTTC.

This chain links TRBV5-8 with TRBJ1-5; 8 nucleotides match TRBD1. The CDR3 contains 14 residues. CDR1 and CDR2 (germline): SGHTS, YDEGEE. V lost 3 bases and J lost 9; bases outside the gene matches: 8. The CDR3 region is CASSSGGTLRPQHF. The CDR3 DNA reads TGTGCCAGCAGCTCAGGGGGCACGCTGCGGCCCCAGCATTTT.

As to this clone: Within the sample, other DNA sequences also encode this same CDR3. The chain couples TRBV6-5 to TRBJ1-4; 8 bases align to TRBD1. CDR3 length: 14 residues. V shed 5 bases and J 5 bases; nucleotides not matched to a gene: 4. Per germline, CDR1 MNHEY and CDR2 SVGAGI. This CDR3 is CASSPGQANEKLFF. The CDR3 DNA reads TGTGCCAGCAGTCCGGGACAGGCCAATGAAAAACTGTTTTTT.

The V and J genes are TRBV18 and TRBJ1-2; TRBD1 might be the D (5 bases). The germline CDR1 and CDR2 sequences are KGHSH and LQKENI. This CDR3 spans 14 amino acids. V lost 2 bases and J 6 bases, leaving 13 bases between the germline ends. CDR3 sequence: CASSPDPGRDGYTF. CDR3 nucleotides: TGTGCCAGCTCACCAGACCCAGGGAGGGATGGCTACACCTTC.

J is TRBJ2-7 and V is TRBV5-5; TRBD1 matches at 7 bases. The junction had 0 bases not matched to a gene; V was cut back by 2 bases and J by 4 bases. The CDR3 runs to 12 residues. Germline loops: CDR1 SGHKS, CDR2 YYEKEE (reference sequence). The CDR3 DNA reads TGTGCCAGCAGCTTCAGGGGGTACGAGCAGTACTTC. Its protein product is CASSFRGYEQYF.

The chain employs TRBV25-1 and TRBJ2-2, with 13 nucleotides matching TRBD2. V gave up 3 bases and J gave up 2 bases; unmatched junction bases: 3. Germline V CDR1 and CDR2: MGHDK, SYGVNS. The CDR3 consists of 17 residues. CDR3 region: CASSETSGGLNTGELFF. Here the CDR3 DNA reads TGTGCCAGCAGTGAGACTAGCGGGGGGCTAAACACCGGGGAGCTGTTTTTT.

This clone was seen more than once but under ten times. Other DNA variants within this sample encode the same CDR3. This chain connects TRBV10-3 to TRBJ2-3; D gene unclear. The CDR3 loop spans 12 amino acids. Per the germline V gene, CDR1 is ENHRY and CDR2 is SYGVKD. V was trimmed by 0 bases and J by 6 bases, leaving 4 bases between them. The CDR3 spells CAISESRDTQYF. CDR3 sequence (DNA): TGTGCCATCAGTGAGTCCCGGGATACGCAGTATTTT.

The chain uses TRBV7-2 and TRBJ1-3; D unresolved. Germline V gives CDR1 SGHTA, CDR2 FQGNSA. The CDR3 length is 15 residues. Trimming stripped 1 base from V and 2 bases from J, with 9 bases between. CDR3: CASSLESVAGNTIYF. The CDR3 coding sequence is TGTGCCAGCAGCTTAGAGTCGGTTGCTGGAAACACCATATATTTT.

The rearrangement uses TRBV7-3 and TRBJ1-3, with TRBD1 identical over 9 bases. The J segment lost 1 base and the V segment lost 5 bases, leaving 9 bases of the junction unmatched. This CDR3 is 17 amino acids long. Germline assignment: CDR1 SGHTA and CDR2 FQGTGA. The CDR3 protein is CASSPTRQGESGNTIYF. The CDR3 DNA reads TGTGCCAGCAGCCCCACACGACAGGGGGAGTCTGGAAACACCATATATTTT.

The J gene is TRBJ2-7, the V gene TRBV14; a possible D gene is TRBD1 (6 bases). The V end was cut by 4 bases, the J end by 6 bases, with 13 bases between. Germline V CDR1 and CDR2: SGHDN, FVKESK. The CDR3 runs to 13 residues. The CDR3 protein is CASSPSYRVEQYF. For the CDR3, the DNA is TGTGCCAGCAGCCCCTCGTACAGGGTCGAGCAGTACTTC.

The J gene is TRBJ1-6, the V gene TRBV28; TRBD1 agrees at 7 bases. Germline lookup yields CDR1 MDHEN and CDR2 SYDVKM. This CDR3 contains 13 residues. V was clipped by 3 bases and J by 10 bases; unmatched bases: 3. CDR3 region: CASSLPGGSPLHF. CDR3 bases: TGTGCCAGCAGTTTGCCAGGGGGGTCACCCCTCCACTTT.

This clone was counted once. This sequence joins TRBV3-1 (or the pseudogene TRBV3-2) and TRBJ1-2; D uncertain. Looked up from germline, CDR1 is LGHDT and CDR2 is YNNKEL (reference sequence). The ends were cut back, 4 bases at V and 6 bases at J, with 12 bases in the middle. This CDR3 contains 13 residues. The CDR3 loop reads CASSPRAGNGYTF. The CDR3 DNA reads TGTGCCAGCAGCCCCAGAGCCGGGAATGGCTACACCTTC.

In nucleotides, the CDR3 is TGTGCCAGCAGCGGGGGACAGGGGGATGGCTACACCTTC. Its translation is CASSGGQGDGYTF. This chain joins TRBV9 and TRBJ1-2, with 11 nucleotides matching TRBD1. Germline CDR1 is SGDLS and CDR2 is YYNGEE. Losses at the gene ends were 3 bases for V and 6 bases for J; bases not matched to a gene: 1. This CDR3 has 13 residues.

This chain joins TRBV7-2 and TRBJ2-1; 10 bases are shared with TRBD1. Germline V gene data show CDR1 as SGHTA and CDR2 as FQGNSA. The CDR3 length is 17 residues. V was pared by 5 bases and J by 6 bases, with 13 bases of the junction left unmatched. CDR3 amino acids: CASSLLNPGQGLNEQFF. As DNA, the CDR3 is TGTGCCAGCAGCCTACTCAACCCGGGACAGGGGCTCAATGAGCAGTTCTTC.

The rearrangement uses TRBV5-1 and TRBJ2-7, with a possible D match to TRBD1 (5 bases). From germline, CDR1 is SGHRS and CDR2 YFSETQ. The CDR3 runs to 14 residues. Trimming removed 3 bases at V and 2 bases at J, with 12 bases between. The CDR3 nucleotides are TGCGCCAGCAGCTCAGGGCCGGGTACCTACGAGCAGTACTTC. Its translation: CASSSGPGTYEQYF.

CDR3 sequence (DNA): TGTGCCAGCAAGAACTGGGGCATTAATGAAAAACTGTTTTTT. This translates into CASKNWGINEKLFF. V and J are TRBV19 and TRBJ1-4; D is possibly TRBD1 (5 bases). Trimming took 9 bases from V and 4 from J, leaving 15 bases between them. Per germline, CDR1 LNHDA and CDR2 SQIVND (reference sequence). The CDR3 runs 14 residues.